A single sample gave rise to the 22 T cell receptor beta chains below, sequenced in a study of blood T cell repertoires in COVID-19. Method: immunoSEQ multiplex PCR; TCRdb's copy keeps in-frame clones and lacks some. The sample consists of approximately 72,000 clones, just under 90% of them appearing once. The sequenced sample consisted of peripheral blood. The receptors derive from a man between 60 and 75 years old with acute or convalescent COVID-19.

The chain employs TRBV7-2 and TRBJ1-5; 7 bases are shared with TRBD1. Germline trimming cut 5 bases from V and 3 bases from J; bases unmatched to any gene: 4. The CDR3 totals 14 residues. The V gene's germline CDR1 is SGHTA and CDR2 FQGNSA. The CDR3 is CASSLQGTNQPQHF. Written as DNA, the CDR3 is TGTGCCAGCAGCCTACAGGGGACCAATCAGCCCCAGCATTTT.

The chain employs TRBV11-3 and TRBJ2-1; TRBD1 aligns across 7 bases. Trimming at V came to 0 bases and at J to 5 bases, leaving 16 bases not matched to a gene. The V gene's germline CDR1 is SGHNT and CDR2 YENEEA. The CDR3 spans 19 residues. The CDR3 protein is CASSLDGTGVLRAHNEQFF. The CDR3 DNA is TGTGCCAGCAGCTTAGATGGAACAGGGGTTCTCAGGGCACACAATGAGCAGTTCTTC.

The chain has TRBV19 and TRBJ2-3, with D unresolved. The CDR3 contains 14 residues. In germline, CDR1 is LNHDA, CDR2 SQIVND (reference sequence). Trimming stripped 0 bases from V and 1 base from J, with 5 bases between. CDR3 loop: CASSIERGTDTQYF. Here the CDR3 DNA reads TGTGCCAGTAGTATAGAGAGAGGCACAGATACGCAGTATTTT.

The V call is TRBV7-3, the J call TRBJ1-1; D is possibly TRBD1 (5 bases). Germline V gene sequence: CDR1 SGHTA, CDR2 FQGTGA. The CDR3 consists of 16 residues. The V end lost 1 base, the J end lost 2 bases, and 14 bases lay between the germline ends. Here the CDR3 reads CASSLNPGQGNTEAFF. CDR3 DNA sequence: TGTGCCAGCAGCTTAAACCCGGGCCAGGGTAACACTGAAGCTTTCTTT.

This chain links TRBV7-9 with TRBJ1-6; 7 positions agree with TRBD1. Per germline, CDR1 SEHNR and CDR2 FQNEAQ (reference sequence). The CDR3 runs 16 residues. V shed 5 bases and J 7 bases; nucleotides not matched to a gene: 11. The CDR3 spells CASSVSSGTANSPLHF. CDR3 in DNA: TGTGCCAGCAGCGTCTCTTCCGGGACAGCCAATTCACCCCTCCACTTT.

The chain uses TRBV12-5 and TRBJ1-5; no firm D call. The CDR3 consists of 14 residues. Germline assignment: CDR1 LGHNT and CDR2 FRNRAP. Trimming left V 1 base short and J 1 base short, with 5 bases between. Here the CDR3 DNA reads TGTGCTAGTGGTTTGGGGCCGAGCAATCAGCCCCAGCATTTT. This translates into CASGLGPSNQPQHF.

This clone was seen a single time. The J gene is TRBJ2-7, the V gene TRBV5-4, with D uncertain. V was pared by 3 bases and J by 4 bases, with 8 bases between. The CDR3 spans 12 residues. Germline V gives CDR1 SGHNT, CDR2 YYREEE (reference sequence). The CDR3 sequence: CASSSTGYEQYF. DNA for the CDR3: TGTGCCAGCAGCTCAACGGGTTACGAGCAGTACTTC.

V usage is TRBV5-1 and J usage is TRBJ2-5; TRBD2 matches 7 bases. V shed 4 bases, J shed 5 bases, and the junction held 11 bases outside the gene matches. The germline gives CDR1 SGHRS, CDR2 YFSETQ. This CDR3 has 15 amino acids. The CDR3 loop reads CASSPTERGVETQYF. The CDR3 DNA follows: TGCGCCAGCAGCCCGACAGAACGGGGGGTGGAGACCCAGTACTTC.

The chain recombines TRBV10-3 with TRBJ1-4; D perhaps matches TRBD1 (6 bases). The germline V gene encodes CDR1 ENHRY and CDR2 SYGVKD. V lost 6 bases to trimming and J lost 7 bases, with 15 bases between them. The CDR3 has 14 residues. The CDR3 DNA reads as TGTGCCATCAGGGCAGGGGTCGGCCCTGAAAAACTGTTTTTT. Translation: CAIRAGVGPEKLFF.

The genes are TRBV5-1 and TRBJ1-3, with D maybe TRBD1 (5 bases). With 8 bases removed from V and 4 bases from J, the gap between germline ends came to 16 bases. The CDR3 has 14 amino acids. Germline loops: CDR1 SGHRS, CDR2 YFSETQ. The DNA of the CDR3 is TGCGCCAGTCAACGGGCAGGGCCCGGAAACACCATATATTTT. It specifies CASQRAGPGNTIYF.

The V and J genes are TRBV4-1 and TRBJ2-3, with unresolved D. Germline CDR1 is MGHRA and CDR2 is YSYEKL. The CDR3 totals 14 residues. Trimming cost V 1 base and J 6 bases, with 11 bases left between them. As DNA, the CDR3 is TGCGCCAGCAGCCAAGGAGGTAGTTGGGATACGCAGTATTTT. Its translation: CASSQGGSWDTQYF.

This chain uses TRBV24-1 with TRBJ1-3; D possibly corresponds to TRBD1 (5 bases). Trimming removed 7 bases at V and 2 bases at J, with 14 bases between. The CDR3 length is 15 residues. CDR1 and CDR2 from the germline V gene are KGHDR and SFDVKD. The CDR3 sequence: CATSQGREAGNTIYF. CDR3 nucleotide sequence: TGTGCCACCAGCCAGGGCAGGGAGGCTGGAAACACCATATATTTT.

The chain employs TRBV27 and TRBJ2-1, with 10 bases aligning to TRBD1. The CDR3 length is 15 residues. CDR1 MNHEY and CDR2 SMNVEV come from the germline V gene (reference sequence). V lost 0 bases, J lost 6 bases, and 2 bases stayed unmatched. CDR3 amino acids: CASSLSRTGGNEQFF. The CDR3 nucleotides read TGTGCCAGCAGTTTATCCCGGACAGGGGGCAATGAGCAGTTCTTC.

The chain links TRBV28 to TRBJ2-7, with D possibly TRBD2 on 8 matching bases. The V and J ends lost 5 bases and 0 bases respectively, with 23 bases between them. Germline CDR1 is MDHEN and CDR2 is SYDVKM. The CDR3 runs to 18 residues. The CDR3 loop reads CASSPMPGGTAYSYEQYF. For the CDR3, the DNA is TGTGCCAGCAGTCCGATGCCGGGGGGGACAGCCTACTCCTACGAGCAGTACTTC.

The chain uses TRBV4-2 and TRBJ1-1; maybe TRBD1 (5 bases). The V gene lost 2 bases and the J gene lost 4 bases, with 11 bases spanning the gap. Germline CDR1 and CDR2: LGHNA and YNFKEQ. This CDR3 region has 14 residues. The DNA of the CDR3 is TGTGCCAGCAGCCAACAAAAAAGGGGCACTGAAGCTTTCTTT. Its translation: CASSQQKRGTEAFF.

This chain connects TRBV18 to TRBJ2-1, with TRBD2 matching over 7 bases. The V gene's germline CDR1 is KGHSH and CDR2 LQKENI. J gave up 0 bases and V 6 bases, and 2 bases lay outside the gene matches. The length of the CDR3 is 14 residues. This chain's CDR3 is CASSPGGSYNEQFF. DNA for the CDR3: TGTGCCAGCTCGCCGGGAGGCTCCTACAATGAGCAGTTCTTC.

The chain combines TRBV2 with TRBJ2-7, with TRBD1 as a possible D gene (6 bases). The CDR3 runs to 16 residues. Germline V gives CDR1 SNHLY, CDR2 FYNNEI. V dropped 4 bases and J dropped 2 bases, with 18 bases sitting between them. As DNA, the CDR3 is TGTGCCAGCAGTGGAGGGGCCCGACAGGAACCCTACGAGCAGTACTTC. This codes for CASSGGARQEPYEQYF.

V is TRBV4-1 and J is TRBJ2-4, with D perhaps matching TRBD1 (6 bases). In germline, CDR1 is MGHRA, CDR2 YSYEKL. V lost 3 bases, J lost 3 bases, and 15 bases lay in between. CDR3 length: 16 amino acids. The CDR3 coding sequence is TGCGCCAGCAGCCAGTTACAGGGATGGGGCAAAAACATTCAGTACTTC. Translated, it gives CASSQLQGWGKNIQYF.

This chain uses TRBV10-3 with TRBJ2-5; 9 bases line up with TRBD1. Germline lookup yields CDR1 ENHRY and CDR2 SYGVKD. This CDR3 region has 16 residues. The ends lost 2 bases at V and 9 bases at J; junction bases unmatched: 13. CDR3 nucleotide sequence: TGTGCCATCAGTGAGATCGGGGCACAGGGGGCTAAGGCCCAGTACTTC. Its protein is CAISEIGAQGAKAQYF.

This chain joins TRBV19 and TRBJ2-7; 12 positions match TRBD1. Germline CDR1 is LNHDA and CDR2 is SQIVND (reference sequence). The CDR3 contains 16 residues. V was pared by 4 bases and J by 5 bases, with 9 bases of the junction left unmatched. The CDR3 DNA reads TGTGCCAGTAGTAATTACGGGACAGGGGGCACGAACGAGCAGTACTTC. Translating gives CASSNYGTGGTNEQYF.

The chain combines TRBV7-2 with TRBJ1-5; no clear D. The length of the CDR3 is 14 residues. CDR1 is SGHTA and CDR2 is FQGNSA in the germline V gene. Trimming left V 2 bases short and J 6 bases short, with 11 bases between. The CDR3, as DNA: TGTGCCAGCAGCTTACAGTCCCCAGGTCAGCCCCAGCATTTT. It specifies CASSLQSPGQPQHF.

The chain combines TRBV11-2 with TRBJ1-2; a weak D match, TRBD1 (5 bases). CDR1 and CDR2 (germline): SGHAT, FQNNGV. The CDR3 totals 11 residues. V lost 4 bases and J 5 bases, leaving 5 bases between the germline ends. The CDR3 coding sequence is TGTGCCAGCAGCTCAGGGTATGGCTACACCTTC. Translated, it gives CASSSGYGYTF.